The 3 T cell receptor beta chains in this list originate from one sample, sequenced in a study of cytomegalovirus exposure and HLA in healthy donors. With 60 Vbeta and 13 Jbeta primers, the PCR was carried out. Produced via immunoSEQ multiplex PCR; TCRdb's table is partial and in-frame only. Of around 140,000 clones in the sample, 60% to 80% were seen once. Input material: PBMCs. These receptors were taken from a female donor in good health and CMV-seronegative.

The chain links TRBV28 to TRBJ2-7, with 7 bases lining up with TRBD1. Trimming at V came to 5 bases and at J to 2 bases, leaving 3 bases not matched to a gene. Germline CDR1 reads MDHEN; CDR2 reads SYDVKM. The CDR3 totals 13 residues. CDR3 region: CASSRDRAYEQYF. The CDR3 DNA reads as TGTGCCAGCAGTAGGGACAGAGCCTACGAGCAGTACTTC.

This sequence joins TRBV7-9 and TRBJ2-1; possible D gene TRBD1, 6 bases. Trimming pared 6 bases from V and 3 bases from J, leaving 15 bases between. Per germline, CDR1 SEHNR and CDR2 FQNEAQ (reference sequence). This CDR3 is 15 amino acids long. Here the CDR3 reads CASRPEGELYNEQFF. CDR3 in DNA: TGTGCCAGCAGGCCAGAGGGGGAGCTCTACAATGAGCAGTTCTTC.

J is TRBJ2-1 and V is TRBV7-3, with 10 bases aligning to TRBD2. CDR1 is SGHTA and CDR2 is FQGTGA in the germline V gene. Trimming at V came to 1 base and at J to 7 bases, leaving 4 bases not matched to a gene. The CDR3 totals 15 residues. The CDR3 sequence is CASSLILAGGNEQFF. As DNA, the CDR3 is TGTGCCAGCAGCTTAATATTAGCGGGAGGTAATGAGCAGTTCTTC.